A few counts support the clone carrying this TCR beta chain. The target antigen is unknown. This record comes from a study of early T cells in non-severe SARS-CoV-2 infection. In the study overall: RNA in bulk from unsorted whole blood was sequenced, and chains were unpaired.

Findings and caveats of the study: Reliance on VDJdb matching favored anti-spike CD8 responses; private and CD4 specificities were missed.

Unique molecular identifiers tagged individual cDNA molecules. TCRdb analysed the 5' RACE reads with MiXCR anew, one entry per CDR3 protein. Among 90,000 to 120,000 distinct CDR3 sequences listed, 11% were seen once. There are 12 residues in the CDR3. V was clipped by 3 bases and J by 5 bases, with 5 bases between them. Germline assignment: CDR1 KGHSH and CDR2 LQKENI. The gene calls are TRBV18 and TRBJ2-1; D is unclear. The sample consisted of whole blood. This sequence originates from an adult who was a healthcare worker with PCR-confirmed SARS-CoV-2 infection or an uninfected control (not recorded which). CDR3 in DNA: TGTGCCAGCTCACCTACAGACAATGAGCAGTTCTTC. Protein: CASSPTDNEQFF. The full variable domain, completed using reference TRBV18 and TRBJ2-1, is NAGVMQNPRHLVRRRGQEARLRCSPMKGHSHVYWYRQLPEEGLKFMVYLQKENIIDESGMPKERFSAEFPKEGPSILRIQQVVRGDSAAYFCASSPTDNEQFFGPGTRLTVL.